A selection of T cell receptor beta chains follows, all from one sample in a study of shared clonotypes between healthy human individuals. Measured with immunoSEQ multiplex PCR; TCRdb has only the in-frame clones, and not every one. The data contain about 2,200,000 clones, under 95% of them seen just once; the ten biggest clones take up under 2%. The sample was naive CD8+ T cells from PBMCs. All receptors come from a young man in good health. Some clones in this sample may be carry-over from other donors' samples. Both conserved end residues are part of each CDR3. A D gene is named only where the DNA matches it firmly. The size of a clone is reported for some rows only, either as once, few or many, or as a class for expanded clones.

cdr3_nt: TGTGCCAGCAGCGAGAAACAAGAGGGAAATACGCAGTATTTT; cdr3_aa: CASSEKQEGNTQYF; d_call: .; j_call: TRBJ2-3; v_call: TRBV4-2; clone_size: .
cdr3_nt: TGTGCCAGCAGCTTAGAGGGTAGCACCATATATTTT; cdr3_aa: CASSLEGSTIYF; d_call: .; j_call: TRBJ1-3; v_call: TRBV13; clone_size: .
cdr3_nt: TGCAGCGTTTCCGGGGGCGAGGACACTGAAGCTTTCTTT; cdr3_aa: CSVSGGEDTEAFF; d_call: .; j_call: TRBJ1-1; v_call: TRBV29-1; clone_size: few
cdr3_nt: TGTGCCAGCAGCTTTTTTCCCTACCTAGCGGGTTTTGAGACCCAGTACTTC; cdr3_aa: CASSFFPYLAGFETQYF; d_call: TRBD2; j_call: TRBJ2-5; v_call: TRBV5-4; clone_size: .
cdr3_nt: TGTGCCAGCAGCCCCGACGGAAACTATGGCTACACCTTC; cdr3_aa: CASSPDGNYGYTF; d_call: .; j_call: TRBJ1-2; v_call: TRBV28; clone_size: .
cdr3_nt: TGTGCCAGCAGTTCTAGCGGACTCACAGATACGCAGTATTTT; cdr3_aa: CASSSSGLTDTQYF; d_call: TRBD2; j_call: TRBJ2-3; v_call: TRBV2; clone_size: .
cdr3_nt: TGTGCCAGCAGCTTAGTGGTTGAGCAGTTCTTC; cdr3_aa: CASSLVVEQFF; d_call: .; j_call: TRBJ2-1; v_call: TRBV7-9; clone_size: once
cdr3_nt: TGCGCCAGCAGCCAGAACCTCGGGGGGGCTGATGAGCAGTTCTTC; cdr3_aa: CASSQNLGGADEQFF; d_call: TRBD2; j_call: TRBJ2-1; v_call: TRBV4-3; clone_size: .
cdr3_nt: TGTGCCAGCAGTTTAGATGGGACTGCGCAAGGGGCCAACGTCCTGACTTTC; cdr3_aa: CASSLDGTAQGANVLTF; d_call: .; j_call: TRBJ2-6; v_call: TRBV28; clone_size: once
cdr3_nt: TGTGCCAGTAGCAGACTAGCGGGAGATGGGAATGAGCAGTTCTTC; cdr3_aa: CASSRLAGDGNEQFF; d_call: TRBD2; j_call: TRBJ2-1; v_call: TRBV19; clone_size: .
cdr3_nt: TGTGCCAGTAGTATGTCGCAGGGGATTTCGGACATTCAGTACTTC; cdr3_aa: CASSMSQGISDIQYF; d_call: .; j_call: TRBJ2-4; v_call: TRBV19; clone_size: once
cdr3_nt: TGTGCCAGCAGCGCGTCGGCAGGGAACTTCCGGAATGAGCAGTTCTTC; cdr3_aa: CASSASAGNFRNEQFF; d_call: .; j_call: TRBJ2-1; v_call: TRBV9; clone_size: once
cdr3_nt: TGTGCCAGCAGTCTAAGTGGACTAGCGGGAATTGTTGAGCAGTTCTTC; cdr3_aa: CASSLSGLAGIVEQFF; d_call: TRBD2; j_call: TRBJ2-1; v_call: TRBV2; clone_size: .
cdr3_nt: TGTGCCAGCAGCCATCCGCCAGGACAGATTTCGGAGAACACCGGGGAGCTGTTTTTT; cdr3_aa: CASSHPPGQISENTGELFF; d_call: .; j_call: TRBJ2-2; v_call: TRBV28; clone_size: .
cdr3_nt: TGTGCCAGCAGCTTGGCCCTGGATACGCAGTATTTT; cdr3_aa: CASSLALDTQYF; d_call: .; j_call: TRBJ2-3; v_call: TRBV7-9; clone_size: .
cdr3_nt: TGCGCCAGCAGCCAGGCGACCGGGACAGGGGGAAACATTCAGTACTTC; cdr3_aa: CASSQATGTGGNIQYF; d_call: TRBD1; j_call: TRBJ2-4; v_call: TRBV4-1; clone_size: .
cdr3_nt: TGTGCCAGCAGTTACAGGGGAGGGAACACTGAAGCTTTCTTT; cdr3_aa: CASSYRGGNTEAFF; d_call: .; j_call: TRBJ1-1; v_call: TRBV6-5; clone_size: .
cdr3_nt: TGTGCCAGCAGCTTTGACCCAGGACAGGAGAACACCGGGGAGCTGTTTTTT; cdr3_aa: CASSFDPGQENTGELFF; d_call: TRBD1; j_call: TRBJ2-2; v_call: TRBV7-2; clone_size: .
cdr3_nt: TGCGCCAGCAGTGAGTCGACTGGGACTCCCTACGAGCAGTACTTC; cdr3_aa: CASSESTGTPYEQYF; d_call: .; j_call: TRBJ2-7; v_call: TRBV10-2; clone_size: .
cdr3_nt: TGTGCCAGCAGCTTATACCGGACAGGGGCGGCCGGGGAGCTGTTTTTT; cdr3_aa: CASSLYRTGAAGELFF; d_call: TRBD1; j_call: TRBJ2-2; v_call: TRBV7-6; clone_size: .
cdr3_nt: TGCGCCAGCAGTGACCCCGGGACAGGCTACGAGCAGTACTTC; cdr3_aa: CASSDPGTGYEQYF; d_call: TRBD1; j_call: TRBJ2-7; v_call: TRBV10-2; clone_size: .
cdr3_nt: TGCGCCAGCAGCCAAGATTGGCCTAGCGGAATAGCAGGTAATGAGCAGTTCTTC; cdr3_aa: CASSQDWPSGIAGNEQFF; d_call: TRBD2; j_call: TRBJ2-1; v_call: TRBV4-3; clone_size: once
cdr3_nt: TGTGCCAGCAGTTACGTTTTCACGAAGAGAGGTCATGCGAGGGACTATGGCTACACCTTC; cdr3_aa: CASSYVFTKRGHARDYGYTF; d_call: .; j_call: TRBJ1-2; v_call: TRBV28; clone_size: .
cdr3_nt: TGTGCCAGCAGCTTGCGGCGGGAACGAACCTACGAGCAGTACTTC; cdr3_aa: CASSLRRERTYEQYF; d_call: .; j_call: TRBJ2-7; v_call: TRBV7-9; clone_size: .
cdr3_nt: TGTGCCAGCAGTCCCGGACAGGGTTGGCTAGGACTGTTTTTT; cdr3_aa: CASSPGQGWLGLFF; d_call: TRBD1; j_call: TRBJ1-4; v_call: TRBV28; clone_size: .
cdr3_nt: TGTGCCAGCAGTTCACTCCCGGCACCCAACTATGGCTACACCTTC; cdr3_aa: CASSSLPAPNYGYTF; d_call: .; j_call: TRBJ1-2; v_call: TRBV27; clone_size: .
cdr3_nt: TGTGCCAGCAGTTTATGGGGGGATTCTGGAAACACCATATATTTT; cdr3_aa: CASSLWGDSGNTIYF; d_call: .; j_call: TRBJ1-3; v_call: TRBV28; clone_size: .
cdr3_nt: TGTGCCAGCAGCTTATTGCAAGCCGGGGAGCTGTTTTTT; cdr3_aa: CASSLLQAGELFF; d_call: .; j_call: TRBJ2-2; v_call: TRBV7-6; clone_size: .
cdr3_nt: TGTGCCAGCAGTTTAGGACACTTCGAAAAACTGTTTTTT; cdr3_aa: CASSLGHFEKLFF; d_call: .; j_call: TRBJ1-4; v_call: TRBV28; clone_size: .
cdr3_nt: TGTGCCAGCAGCCCGAGACAGGGGGCTGGCAATGAGCAGTTCTTC; cdr3_aa: CASSPRQGAGNEQFF; d_call: TRBD1; j_call: TRBJ2-1; v_call: TRBV7-9; clone_size: .
cdr3_nt: TGTGCCACCAGCGGGACTCGAGGGTCCGAGCAGTACTTC; cdr3_aa: CATSGTRGSEQYF; d_call: TRBD2; j_call: TRBJ2-7; v_call: TRBV19; clone_size: .
cdr3_nt: TGTGCCAGCGGGTCCCTGGGGCCGACTAATGAAAAACTGTTTTTT; cdr3_aa: CASGSLGPTNEKLFF; d_call: .; j_call: TRBJ1-4; v_call: TRBV27; clone_size: .
cdr3_nt: TGTGCCAGCTGCCCCGCGGAGGGGGCCATCCACGAGCAGTACTTC; cdr3_aa: CASCPAEGAIHEQYF; d_call: .; j_call: TRBJ2-7; v_call: TRBV6-5; clone_size: .
cdr3_nt: TGTGCCAGCAGTCCCTTCACAGGGAACTATGGCTACACCTTC; cdr3_aa: CASSPFTGNYGYTF; d_call: .; j_call: TRBJ1-2; v_call: TRBV27; clone_size: .
cdr3_nt: TGTGCCAGCAGTTACTTTCAGGGGGAACTCTACAATGAGCAGTTCTTC; cdr3_aa: CASSYFQGELYNEQFF; d_call: TRBD1; j_call: TRBJ2-1; v_call: TRBV6-5; clone_size: .
cdr3_nt: TGCGCCAGCAGCTCGACAGAAAACTACGAGCAGTACTTC; cdr3_aa: CASSSTENYEQYF; d_call: .; j_call: TRBJ2-7; v_call: TRBV5-1; clone_size: .
cdr3_nt: TGTGCCAGCAGTTTTGCGGGAGGGAGGTCCTACGAGCAGTACTTC; cdr3_aa: CASSFAGGRSYEQYF; d_call: TRBD2; j_call: TRBJ2-7; v_call: TRBV27; clone_size: .
cdr3_nt: TGTGCCAGCAGCTTATGGGGACAGGGCCCTACCGGCTACACCTTC; cdr3_aa: CASSLWGQGPTGYTF; d_call: TRBD1; j_call: TRBJ1-2; v_call: TRBV13; clone_size: .
cdr3_nt: TGTGCCAGCAGTTCCGACAACAATGAGCAGTTCTTC; cdr3_aa: CASSSDNNEQFF; d_call: .; j_call: TRBJ2-1; v_call: TRBV6-6; clone_size: .
cdr3_nt: TGTGCCAGCAGTTCGACAGCCTACGAGCAGTACTTC; cdr3_aa: CASSSTAYEQYF; d_call: .; j_call: TRBJ2-7; v_call: TRBV27; clone_size: .
cdr3_nt: TGTGCCAGCAGCTTGGGCTCAGCGGTGGGAAATGAGCAGTTCTTC; cdr3_aa: CASSLGSAVGNEQFF; d_call: .; j_call: TRBJ2-1; v_call: TRBV7-9; clone_size: .
cdr3_nt: TGTGCCTGGAGTGGATATTTCTATGAGCAGTTCTTC; cdr3_aa: CAWSGYFYEQFF; d_call: .; j_call: TRBJ2-1; v_call: TRBV30; clone_size: once